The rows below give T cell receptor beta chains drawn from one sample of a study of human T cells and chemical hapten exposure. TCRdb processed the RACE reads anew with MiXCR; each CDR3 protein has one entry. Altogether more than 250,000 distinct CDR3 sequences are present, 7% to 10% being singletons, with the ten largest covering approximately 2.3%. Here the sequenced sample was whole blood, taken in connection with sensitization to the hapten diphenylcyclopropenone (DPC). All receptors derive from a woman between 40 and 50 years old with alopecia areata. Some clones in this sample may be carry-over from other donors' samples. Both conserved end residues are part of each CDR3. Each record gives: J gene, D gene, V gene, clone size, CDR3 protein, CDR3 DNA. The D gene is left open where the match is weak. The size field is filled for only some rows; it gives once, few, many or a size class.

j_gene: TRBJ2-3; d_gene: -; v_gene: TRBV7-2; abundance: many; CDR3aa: CASSFGQAGTDTQYF; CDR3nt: TGTGCCAGCAGCTTCGGGCAAGCTGGCACAGATACGCAGTATTTT
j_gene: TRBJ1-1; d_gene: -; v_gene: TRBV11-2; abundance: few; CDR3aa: CASSLATLNTEAFF; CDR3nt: TGTGCCAGCAGCTTGGCTACCCTGAACACTGAAGCTTTCTTT
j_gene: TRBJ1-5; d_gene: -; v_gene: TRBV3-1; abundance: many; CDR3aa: CASSQGENQPQHF; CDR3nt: TGTGCCAGCAGCCAAGGGGAGAATCAGCCCCAGCATTTT
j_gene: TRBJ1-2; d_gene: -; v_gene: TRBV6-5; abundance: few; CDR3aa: CASSYSGRERYGYTF; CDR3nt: TGTGCCAGCAGTTACTCCGGCAGAGAGCGGTATGGCTACACCTTC
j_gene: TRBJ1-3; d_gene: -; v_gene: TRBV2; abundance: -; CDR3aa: CASSGTRDLSGNTIYF; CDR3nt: TGTGCCAGCAGTGGAACCAGGGACCTTTCTGGAAACACCATATATTTT
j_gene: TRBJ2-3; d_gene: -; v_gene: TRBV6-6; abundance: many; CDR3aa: CASSYSAEGTQYF; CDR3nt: TGTGCCAGCAGTTATTCAGCGGAAGGAACGCAGTATTTT
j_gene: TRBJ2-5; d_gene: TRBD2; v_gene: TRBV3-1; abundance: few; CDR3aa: CASSHLAGGPQETQYF; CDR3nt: TGTGCCAGCAGTCACTTAGCGGGAGGGCCCCAAGAGACCCAGTACTTC
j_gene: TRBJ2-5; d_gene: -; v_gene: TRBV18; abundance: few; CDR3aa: CASSPFSSAQETQYF; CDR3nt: TGTGCCAGCTCACCGTTTTCTAGCGCACAAGAGACCCAGTACTTC
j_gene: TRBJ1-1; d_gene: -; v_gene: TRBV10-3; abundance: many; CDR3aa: CAISYGGRDTEAFF; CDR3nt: TGTGCCATCAGTTATGGAGGGAGGGACACTGAAGCTTTCTTT
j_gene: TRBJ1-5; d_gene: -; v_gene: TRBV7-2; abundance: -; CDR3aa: CASSLDRAVNQPQHF; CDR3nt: TGTGCCAGCAGCTTAGATCGGGCAGTCAATCAGCCCCAGCATTTT
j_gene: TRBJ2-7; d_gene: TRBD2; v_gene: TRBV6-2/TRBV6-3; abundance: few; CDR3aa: CASSLQREGNEQYF; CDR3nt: TGTGCCAGCAGTTTGCAGCGGGAGGGTAACGAGCAGTACTTC
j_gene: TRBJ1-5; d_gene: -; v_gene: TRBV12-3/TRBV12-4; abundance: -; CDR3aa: CASSLVDDTHQPQHF; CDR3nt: TGTGCCAGCAGTTTAGTCGACGACACACATCAGCCCCAGCATTTT
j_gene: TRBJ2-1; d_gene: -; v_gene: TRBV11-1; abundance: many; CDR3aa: CASSFGGAPSYNEQFF; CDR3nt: TGTGCCAGCAGCTTTGGCGGGGCACCCTCCTACAATGAGCAGTTCTTC
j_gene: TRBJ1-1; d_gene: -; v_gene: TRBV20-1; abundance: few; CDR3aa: CSARDPDTHTEAFF; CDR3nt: TGCAGTGCTAGAGATCCAGACACCCACACTGAAGCTTTCTTT
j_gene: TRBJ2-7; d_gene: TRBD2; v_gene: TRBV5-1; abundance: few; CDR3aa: CASSLVGTNAYEQYF; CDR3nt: TGCGCCAGCAGCTTGGTAGGGACTAATGCCTACGAGCAGTACTTC
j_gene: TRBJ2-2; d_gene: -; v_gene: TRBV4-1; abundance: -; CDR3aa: CASSQGSRTAELFF; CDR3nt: TGCGCCAGCAGCCAAGGTTCGCGCACGGCGGAGCTGTTTTTT
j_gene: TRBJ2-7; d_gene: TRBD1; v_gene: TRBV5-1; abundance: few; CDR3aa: CASSIGRTGGYEQYF; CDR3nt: TGCGCCAGCAGCATAGGACGGACAGGGGGTTACGAGCAGTACTTC
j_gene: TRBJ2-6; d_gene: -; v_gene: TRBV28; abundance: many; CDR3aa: CASSPYLSGANVLTF; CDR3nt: TGTGCCAGCAGTCCCTACTTATCTGGGGCCAACGTCCTGACTTTC
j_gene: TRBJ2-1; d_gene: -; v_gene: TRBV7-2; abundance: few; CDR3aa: CASSYSLDNEQFF; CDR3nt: TGTGCCAGCAGCTATAGCCTAGACAATGAGCAGTTCTTC
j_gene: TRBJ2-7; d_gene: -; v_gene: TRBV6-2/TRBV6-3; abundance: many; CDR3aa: CASRVDGYEQYF; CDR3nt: TGTGCCAGCAGGGTGGACGGCTACGAGCAGTACTTC
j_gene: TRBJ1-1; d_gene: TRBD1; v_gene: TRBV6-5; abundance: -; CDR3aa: CASRTGQGNTEAFF; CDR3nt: TGTGCCAGCAGAACCGGACAGGGCAACACTGAAGCTTTCTTT
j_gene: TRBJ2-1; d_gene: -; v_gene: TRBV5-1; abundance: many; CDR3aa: CASSYPGSYNEQFF; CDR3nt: TGCGCCAGCAGCTACCCCGGGTCCTACAATGAGCAGTTCTTC
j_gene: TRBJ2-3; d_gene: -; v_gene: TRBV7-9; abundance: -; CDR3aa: CASSLDLGSGTDTQYF; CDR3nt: TGTGCCAGCAGCTTAGACTTAGGTAGCGGCACAGATACGCAGTATTTT
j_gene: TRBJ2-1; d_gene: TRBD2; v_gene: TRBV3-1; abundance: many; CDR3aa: CASSQASGINEQFF; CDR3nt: TGTGCCAGCAGCCAAGCCAGCGGGATAAATGAGCAGTTCTTC
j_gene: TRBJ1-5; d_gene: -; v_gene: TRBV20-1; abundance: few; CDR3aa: CSAAQGGQGNQPQHF; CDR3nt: TGCAGTGCTGCACAGGGCGGGCAAGGGAATCAGCCCCAGCATTTT
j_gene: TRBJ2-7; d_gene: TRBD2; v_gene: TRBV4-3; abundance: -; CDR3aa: CASSQDRRGLPTYEQYF; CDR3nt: TGCGCCAGCAGCCAAGATCGGCGGGGGTTACCAACCTACGAGCAGTACTTC
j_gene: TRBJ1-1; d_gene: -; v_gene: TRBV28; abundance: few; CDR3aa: CASRTAGSLNTEAFF; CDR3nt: TGTGCCAGCAGGACCGCAGGGAGCCTGAACACTGAAGCTTTCTTT
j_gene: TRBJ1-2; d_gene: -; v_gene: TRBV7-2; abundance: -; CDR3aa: CASSLVEGAYGYTF; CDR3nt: TGTGCCAGCAGCTTAGTAGAAGGGGCCTATGGCTACACCTTC
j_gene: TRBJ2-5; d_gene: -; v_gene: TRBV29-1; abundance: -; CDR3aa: CSVEDPGARVGTQYF; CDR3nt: TGCAGCGTTGAAGATCCGGGGGCGCGGGTCGGGACCCAGTACTTC
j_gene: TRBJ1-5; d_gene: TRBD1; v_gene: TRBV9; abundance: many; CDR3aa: CASSTGTGRQPQHF; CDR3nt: TGTGCCAGCAGCACCGGGACAGGGAGACAGCCCCAGCATTTT
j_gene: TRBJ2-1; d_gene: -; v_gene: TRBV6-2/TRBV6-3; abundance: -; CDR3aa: CASSSPGAEQFF; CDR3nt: TGTGCCAGCAGTTCCCCAGGGGCTGAGCAGTTCTTC
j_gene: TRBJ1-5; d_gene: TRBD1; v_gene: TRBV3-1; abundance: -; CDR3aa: CASSQAGDRSQPQHF; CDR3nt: TGTGCCAGCAGCCAAGCAGGGGACAGGAGTCAGCCCCAGCATTTT
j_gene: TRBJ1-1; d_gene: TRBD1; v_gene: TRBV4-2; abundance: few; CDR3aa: CASSQDAGTGGVGTEAFF; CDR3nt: TGTGCCAGCAGCCAAGATGCCGGGACAGGGGGCGTTGGAACTGAAGCTTTCTTT
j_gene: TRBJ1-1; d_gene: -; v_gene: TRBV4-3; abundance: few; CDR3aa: CASSQEDGLEAFF; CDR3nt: TGCGCCAGCAGCCAAGAAGACGGACTTGAAGCTTTCTTT
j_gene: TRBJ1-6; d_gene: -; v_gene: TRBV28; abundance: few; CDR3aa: CATTTAYSYNSPLHF; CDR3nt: TGTGCCACCACGACAGCGTACTCCTATAATTCACCCCTCCACTTT
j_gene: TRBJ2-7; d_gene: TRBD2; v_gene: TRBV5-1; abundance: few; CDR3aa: CASSFSGTIYEQYF; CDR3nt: TGCGCCAGCAGCTTTAGCGGGACAATCTACGAGCAGTACTTC
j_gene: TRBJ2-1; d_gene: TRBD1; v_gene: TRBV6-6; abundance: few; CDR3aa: CASSKTGPYNEQFF; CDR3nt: TGTGCCAGCAGTAAGACAGGGCCCTACAATGAGCAGTTCTTC
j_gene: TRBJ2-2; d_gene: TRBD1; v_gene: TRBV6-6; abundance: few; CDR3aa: CASSKGTGVSTGELFF; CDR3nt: TGTGCCAGCAGTAAGGGGACAGGGGTCAGCACCGGGGAGCTGTTTTTT
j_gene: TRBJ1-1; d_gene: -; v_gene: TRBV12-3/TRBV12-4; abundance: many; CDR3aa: CASSTGRENTEAFF; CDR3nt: TGTGCCAGCAGTACCGGACGGGAGAACACTGAAGCTTTCTTT
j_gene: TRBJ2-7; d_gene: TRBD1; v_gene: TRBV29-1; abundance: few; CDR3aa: CSAQGAPTYEQYF; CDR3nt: TGCAGCGCACAGGGGGCACCAACCTACGAGCAGTACTTC